These 17 T cell receptor beta chains share one sample of origin, sequenced in a study of shared clonotypes between healthy human individuals (dated by TCRdb to the early 2020s). The library was generated by the immunoSEQ multiplex PCR assay. The table was pulled from immuneACCESS by TCRdb, which kept in-frame rearrangements only. Such tables lose some clones; where checked, under half of the loss comes from unresolved V genes, and the rest has no known cause. The table for this sample lists about 2.4 million clones; approximately 93% of them were counted only once. 0.36% of the sample goes to the ten largest clones. The sample comprised naive CD4+ T cells from PBMCs. The cell subset or site label for this specimen denotes: CD45RA+ positively selected. Source of these receptors: a man between 18 and 35 years old in good health. Some clones in this sample may be carry-over from other donors' samples.

Written as DNA, the CDR3 is TGTGCCAGCCTCCCCCGGGGGTACGGACTCTATGGCTACACCTTC. Translating it yields CASLPRGYGLYGYTF. The J gene is TRBJ1-2, the V gene TRBV19; D is perhaps TRBD1 (5 bases). The CDR3 covers 15 residues. V dropped 9 bases and J dropped 4 bases, with 21 bases sitting between them. Germline V CDR1 and CDR2: LNHDA, SQIVND (reference sequence). The full variable domain, with the rest looked up from reference TRBV19 and TRBJ1-2, is DGGITQSPKYLFRKEGQNVTLSCEQNLNHDAMYWYRQDPGQGLRLIYYSQIVNDFQKGDIAEGYSVSREKKESFPLTVTSAQKNPTAFYLCASLPRGYGLYGYTFGSGTRLTVV.

CDR3 loop: CASSLARDNSGNTIYF. For the CDR3, the DNA is TGCGCCAGCAGCTTGGCGAGGGACAACTCTGGAAACACCATATATTTT. V is TRBV5-1 and J is TRBJ1-3, with a possible D match to TRBD1 (6 bases). V lost 0 bases and J lost 0, with 10 bases in between. This CDR3 has 16 amino acids. Germline V CDR1 and CDR2: SGHRS, YFSETQ.

The gene calls are TRBV5-4 and TRBJ1-2, with D tentatively TRBD1 (5 bases). Germline lookup yields CDR1 SGHNT and CDR2 YYREEE (reference sequence). The CDR3 is 14 residues long. Trimming shortened V by 4 bases and J by 6 bases, and 16 bases separated the two germline ends. DNA for the CDR3: TGTGCCAGCAGCCCGGACTTGACACAGGATGGCTACACCTTC. This sequence encodes CASSPDLTQDGYTF. Drawing the rest from reference TRBV5-4 and TRBJ1-2, the complete variable domain is ETGVTQSPTHLIKTRGQQVTLRCSSQSGHNTVSWYQQALGQGPQFIFQYYREEENGRGNFPPRFSGLQFPNYSSELNVNALELDDSALYLCASSPDLTQDGYTFGSGTRLTVV.

V and J are TRBV7-8 and TRBJ2-2, with no clear D. Germline CDR1 and CDR2: SGHVS and FQNEAQ. This CDR3 comprises 15 residues. V was cut by 3 bases and J by 1 base, with 9 bases left in between. CDR3 region: CASSFSTGNTGELFF. The CDR3 nucleotides read TGTGCCAGCAGCTTTAGCACTGGGAACACCGGGGAGCTGTTTTTT. Full variable domain (rest looked up from reference TRBV7-8 and TRBJ2-2): GAGVSQSPRYKVAKRGQDVALRCDPISGHVSLFWYQQALGQGPEFLTYFQNEAQLDKSGLPSDRFFAERPEGSVSTLKIQRTQQEDSAVYLCASSFSTGNTGELFFGEGSRLTVL.

The chain uses TRBV5-1 and TRBJ1-5; TRBD1 matches at 10 bases. The CDR3 covers 15 residues. Per germline, CDR1 SGHRS and CDR2 YFSETQ. The V gene end was trimmed by 3 bases and the J gene end by 11 bases; junction bases not matched to a gene: 11. CDR3 sequence reads: CASSSGQGGIGSQHF. In DNA, the CDR3 is TGCGCCAGCAGCTCCGGACAGGGGGGGATCGGGTCCCAGCATTTT.

The chain employs TRBV18 and TRBJ2-3; D gene ambiguous. The CDR3 has 15 amino acids. Per germline, CDR1 KGHSH and CDR2 LQKENI. The V end lost 3 bases, the J end lost 6 bases, and 16 bases lay between the germline ends. CDR3 DNA sequence: TGTGCCAGCTCACCGAGCCAAACAGTTGGGGATACGCAGTATTTT. It yields the protein CASSPSQTVGDTQYF.

The CDR3 nucleotides read TGCGCCAGCAGCGAGATGGGGGGGCCGAACACTGAAGCTTTCTTT. It is translated as CASSEMGGPNTEAFF. This rearrangement joins TRBV5-1 to TRBJ1-1, with D perhaps matching TRBD1 (6 bases). The germline V gene encodes CDR1 SGHRS and CDR2 YFSETQ. V was trimmed by 4 bases and J by 1 base, leaving 14 bases between them. The CDR3 is made up of 15 amino acids.

V is TRBV6-5 and J is TRBJ2-7; 8 positions agree with TRBD2. This CDR3 region has 15 residues. The J segment lost 2 bases and the V segment lost 5 bases, leaving 8 bases of the junction unmatched. Germline-derived CDR1 and CDR2 are MNHEY and SVGAGI. CDR3 amino acids: CASSRTSGATYEQYF. CDR3 DNA sequence: TGTGCCAGCAGTCGCACTAGCGGAGCAACCTACGAGCAGTACTTC.

The chain uses TRBV5-1 and TRBJ2-7, with 7 positions matching TRBD2. The CDR3 is made up of 16 amino acids. V lost 0 bases and J lost 3; bases outside the gene matches: 9. In germline, CDR1 is SGHRS, CDR2 YFSETQ. The chain's CDR3 is CASSLARSGTSYEQYF. For the CDR3, the DNA is TGCGCCAGCAGCTTGGCGAGGAGCGGGACCAGCTACGAGCAGTACTTC.

The V gene is TRBV5-1, the J gene TRBJ2-2, with 10 bases matching TRBD2. CDR3 length equals 15 residues. Looked up from germline, CDR1 is SGHRS and CDR2 is YFSETQ. J gave up 5 bases and V 6 bases, and 7 bases lay outside the gene matches. Here the CDR3 DNA reads TGCGCCAGCACCTTCATAGCGGGAGGTACCGGGGAGCTGTTTTTT. Protein sequence: CASTFIAGGTGELFF.

V and J are TRBV18 and TRBJ1-3; D gene uncertain. Germline lookup yields CDR1 KGHSH and CDR2 LQKENI. The CDR3 is 11 residues long. V shed 1 base and J shed 10 bases, with 5 bases lying between them. As DNA, the CDR3 is TGTGCCAGCTCACCACGGGAGACCATATATTTT. Translated, it gives CASSPRETIYF.

The chain couples TRBV10-3 to TRBJ1-4; a possible D gene is TRBD1 (5 bases). CDR3 length: 15 residues. The V gene lost 1 base and the J gene lost 2 bases, with 8 bases spanning the gap. The V gene's germline CDR1 is ENHRY and CDR2 SYGVKD. CDR3 coding DNA: TGTGCCATCAGTGAGTTGGGGGGGACTAATGAAAAACTGTTTTTT. Residues: CAISELGGTNEKLFF.

The rearrangement uses TRBV7-9 and TRBJ2-3, with TRBD2 identical over 11 bases. This CDR3 is built from 16 residues. Germline V gene lookup returns CDR1 SEHNR and CDR2 FQNEAQ (reference sequence). V lost 4 bases, J lost 2 bases, and 5 bases stayed unmatched. CDR3 sequence: CASSSLTSGVTDTQYF. CDR3 coding DNA: TGTGCCAGCAGCTCCCTGACTAGCGGGGTCACAGATACGCAGTATTTT.

V is TRBV7-9 and J is TRBJ2-7, with D perhaps TRBD1 or TRBD2 (5 bases each). V was pared by 4 bases and J by 2 bases, with 9 bases between. This CDR3 comprises 13 residues. Germline loops: CDR1 SEHNR, CDR2 FQNEAQ (reference sequence). CDR3 sequence: CASSYGAAYEQYF. The CDR3 DNA reads TGTGCCAGCAGCTACGGGGCTGCCTACGAGCAGTACTTC.

The chain has TRBV9 and TRBJ2-1; 12 bases are shared with TRBD2. The CDR3 consists of 14 residues. The germline V gene encodes CDR1 SGDLS and CDR2 YYNGEE. Trimming cost V 0 bases and J 9 bases; bases outside gene matches: 1. Here the CDR3 DNA reads TGTGCCAGCAGCGTAGTGACTAGCGGGAGTGAGCAGTTCTTC. It translates to CASSVVTSGSEQFF. The full variable domain, with the rest looked up from reference TRBV9 and TRBJ2-1, is DSGVTQTPKHLITATGQRVTLRCSPRSGDLSVYWYQQSLDQGLQFLIQYYNGEERAKGNILERFSAQQFPDLHSELNLSSLELGDSALYFCASSVVTSGSEQFFGPGTRLTVL.

The chain employs TRBV5-6 and TRBJ1-2; a possible D gene is TRBD1 (6 bases). V lost 1 base, J lost 6 bases, and 22 bases lay in between. Germline loops: CDR1 SGHDT, CDR2 YYEEEE. The CDR3 is 17 amino acids. The CDR3 spells CASSLPSSGGKWDGYTF. CDR3 bases: TGTGCCAGCAGCTTGCCCTCTTCGGGGGGCAAATGGGATGGCTACACCTTC.

The CDR3, as DNA: TGTGCCAGCTTCCCCCCCGGGGCGGGAGGAGTCCCAGATACGCAGTATTTT. Its protein is CASFPPGAGGVPDTQYF. The chain employs TRBV28 and TRBJ2-3; 8 bases are a match to TRBD2. CDR3 length: 17 amino acids. Trimming cost V 8 bases and J 4 bases; bases outside gene matches: 17. Germline-derived CDR1 and CDR2 are MDHEN and SYDVKM.